This T cell receptor beta chain was found in a study of CD8+ T cells in alopecia areata. Extracted from the samples, RNA was reverse transcribed into cDNA to serve as the sequencing template. The assay was immunoSEQ multiplex PCR, and TCRdb's table has in-frame clones only and misses some. The sample includes 14,000 or so clones, about 50% of them seen just once. Note on this clone: Other DNA sequences of this sample code for an identical CDR3.

Peripheral blood and lesional scalp punch biopsies were taken from alopecia areata patients. This clonotype originated in a human donor with alopecia areata. The material was skin, obtained at week 0.

The CDR3 reads CASSFGQGPYEQYF. The CDR3 nucleotides are TGTGCCAGCAGCTTCGGACAGGGACCCTACGAGCAGTACTTC. The V call is TRBV7-2, the J call TRBJ2-7; TRBD1 matches 8 bases. The V gene end was trimmed by 3 bases and the J gene end by 2 bases; junction bases not matched to a gene: 3. CDR1 is SGHTA and CDR2 is FQGNSA in the germline V gene. The CDR3 extends over 14 amino acids.